The sequence of this TCR beta chain was determined in a study of blood T cell repertoires in COVID-19. As for the study in general: The origin of the acute and convalescent COVID-19 samples was the United States, Italy and Spain. T cells, B-cell-depleted T cells, or PBMCs supplied cDNA or gDNA.

In the original processing: Reference gene primers were amplified, and this amplification served to estimate nucleated cell counts. Produced via immunoSEQ multiplex PCR; TCRdb's table is partial and in-frame only. Clone size and the V and J calls come from that table; the DNA yielded D and trimming. This table has under 55,000 clones, around 87% appearing once. The Seattle patients joined while their infection was active and were tracked longitudinally afterward. Germline assignment: CDR1 SGHNT and CDR2 YYREEE (reference sequence). V lost 2 bases to trimming and J lost 8 bases, with 23 bases between them. The CDR3 sequence is 17 residues long.

The genes are TRBV5-4 and TRBJ2-1; D gene ambiguous. This clonotype was sampled from a woman aged 80 or over with COVID-19, enrolled during active disease. The sequenced sample was peripheral blood. The CDR3 DNA follows: TGTGCCAGCAGCTTACCCCGGAGTAACCCCCGAAGCGATGAGCAGTTCTTC. Translated: CASSLPRSNPRSDEQFF.